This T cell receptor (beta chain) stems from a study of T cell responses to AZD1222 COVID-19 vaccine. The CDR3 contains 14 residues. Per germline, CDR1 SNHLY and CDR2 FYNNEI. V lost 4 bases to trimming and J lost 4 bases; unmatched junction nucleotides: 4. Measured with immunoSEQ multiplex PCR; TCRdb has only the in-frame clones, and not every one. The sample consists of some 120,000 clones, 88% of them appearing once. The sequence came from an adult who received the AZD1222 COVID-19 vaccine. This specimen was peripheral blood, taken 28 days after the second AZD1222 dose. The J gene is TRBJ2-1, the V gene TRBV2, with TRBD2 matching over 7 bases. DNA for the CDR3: TGTGCCAGCAGTGGCGGGGGAGAGTACAATGAGCAGTTCTTC. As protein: CASSGGGEYNEQFF. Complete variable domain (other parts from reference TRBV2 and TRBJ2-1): EPEVTQTPSHQVTQMGQEVILRCVPISNHLYFYWYRQILGQKVEFLVSFYNNEISEKSEIFDDQFSVERPDGSNFTLKIRSTKLEDSAMYFCASSGGGEYNEQFFGPGTRLTVL.